The 21 T cell receptor beta chains presented below share a single source sample, sequenced in a study of blood T cell repertoires in COVID-19. Libraries were prepared by immunoSEQ multiplex PCR; TCRdb keeps only in-frame clonotypes and omits some of them. The table records about 270,000 clones, 65% to 90% of them present only once. Sequencing was performed on peripheral blood. Receptors originate from an older woman with active or convalescent COVID-19.

A few counts support this clone. The J gene is TRBJ1-1, the V gene TRBV28; no reliable D call. V was cut by 4 bases and J by 3 bases, with 12 bases left in between. Per germline, CDR1 MDHEN and CDR2 SYDVKM. CDR3 length: 14 residues. The CDR3 region is CASSSPAGYTEAFF. The CDR3 DNA reads TGTGCCAGCAGTTCCCCCGCAGGTTACACTGAAGCTTTCTTT.

V usage is TRBV9 and J usage is TRBJ1-5; 9 bases agree with TRBD1. This CDR3 comprises 15 residues. Germline V gives CDR1 SGDLS, CDR2 YYNGEE. The trim removed 3 bases at V and 6 bases at J, leaving 7 bases unmatched. The CDR3 nucleotides read TGTGCCAGCAGCGGAACAGGGGGCAGGGGTCAGCCCCAGCATTTT. Translated: CASSGTGGRGQPQHF.

J is TRBJ1-2 and V is TRBV30; 8 bases line up with TRBD1. V gave up 7 bases and J gave up 7 bases; unmatched junction bases: 5. The CDR3 sequence is 11 residues long. Germline V CDR1 and CDR2: GTSNPN, SVGIG (reference sequence). The CDR3 region is CAFDRGGGYTF. CDR3 nucleotide sequence: TGTGCCTTTGACAGGGGAGGTGGCTACACCTTC.

The chain joins TRBV11-3 to TRBJ2-7; perhaps TRBD1 as D (5 bases). Germline CDR1 SGHNT, CDR2 YENEEA. V gave up 3 bases and J gave up 7 bases, with 13 bases separating them. The CDR3 totals 13 residues. For the CDR3, the DNA is TGTGCCAGCAGCTTCGGCAGGGTAGGTGAGCAGTACTTC. Encoded protein: CASSFGRVGEQYF.

With respect to this clone: This same CDR3 is encoded by further DNA sequences in the sample. The J gene is TRBJ2-1, the V gene TRBV3-1 (or the pseudogene TRBV3-2); 9 nucleotides line up with TRBD1. The V gene's germline CDR1 is LGHDT and CDR2 YNNKEL (reference sequence). This CDR3 region has 16 residues. Trimming cost V 5 bases and J 5 bases; bases outside gene matches: 10. The DNA for the CDR3 is TGTGCCAGCAGCTCCAGAACCGGGACAGGGAACAATGAGCAGTTCTTC. Amino acid sequence: CASSSRTGTGNNEQFF.

This rearrangement joins TRBV29-1 to TRBJ1-2; D is unresolved. CDR1 is SQVTM and CDR2 is ANQGSEA in the germline V gene. The CDR3 totals 12 residues. V was clipped by 6 bases and J by 4 bases, with 12 bases between them. The CDR3 protein is CSVGDGRYGYTF. In nucleotides, the CDR3 is TGCAGCGTCGGAGATGGTCGCTATGGCTACACCTTC.

The gene calls are TRBV28 and TRBJ2-5, with D possibly TRBD1 on 6 matching bases. V lost 6 bases and J 5 bases, leaving 16 bases between the germline ends. The CDR3 covers 14 residues. CDR1 MDHEN and CDR2 SYDVKM come from the germline V gene. DNA for the CDR3: TGTGCCAGCAGGAAGTCAGGGGCCAGGGAGACCCAGTACTTC. Translation: CASRKSGARETQYF. Combining the CDR3 with reference TRBV28 and TRBJ2-5 gives the whole variable domain DVKVTQSSRYLVKRTGEKVFLECVQDMDHENMFWYRQDPGLGLRLIYFSYDVKMKEKGDIPEGYSVSREKKERFSLILESASTNQTSMYLCASRKSGARETQYFGPGTRLLVL.

V gene TRBV29-1 combines with J gene TRBJ2-7, with D perhaps TRBD2 (6 bases). Deletions cut 2 bases from V and 4 bases from J, with 12 bases between. The CDR3 has 13 amino acids. Germline lookup yields CDR1 SQVTM and CDR2 ANQGSEA. The CDR3 DNA sequence: TGCAGCGTTGAACCGGGACTGGGATACGAGCAGTACTTC. Translating gives CSVEPGLGYEQYF.

This rearrangement joins TRBV5-4 to TRBJ2-5, with a tentative D call TRBD2 (5 bases). The CDR3 extends over 14 amino acids. Looked up from germline, CDR1 is SGHNT and CDR2 is YYREEE (reference sequence). Trimming removed 4 bases from V and 3 bases from J, with 13 bases in between. CDR3 amino acids: CASSTTSKEETQYF. The CDR3 region has the DNA TGTGCCAGCAGCACTACTAGTAAGGAAGAGACCCAGTACTTC.

This rearrangement joins TRBV4-1 to TRBJ1-2, with 9 nucleotides matching TRBD1. Trimming cost V 0 bases and J 5 bases; bases outside gene matches: 10. The CDR3 runs to 17 residues. Germline V gene data show CDR1 as MGHRA and CDR2 as YSYEKL. This CDR3 reads CASSQDSGQGRRYGYTF. CDR3 DNA: TGCGCCAGCAGCCAAGATTCCGGACAGGGGCGCCGGTATGGCTACACCTTC.

The chain recombines TRBV2 with TRBJ1-2, with a weak D call TRBD1 (6 bases). CDR3 length: 14 amino acids. Trimming left V 2 bases short and J 5 bases short, with 12 bases between. Germline V gene sequence: CDR1 SNHLY, CDR2 FYNNEI. The CDR3 DNA reads TGTGCCAGCAGTGAAAGGGGGAGTGAATATGGCTACACCTTC. Encoded protein: CASSERGSEYGYTF.

V is TRBV5-8 and J is TRBJ2-1, with 8 bases that match TRBD2. Looked up from germline, CDR1 is SGHTS and CDR2 is YDEGEE. The CDR3 loop spans 15 amino acids. V shed 7 bases, J shed 0 bases, and the junction held 6 bases outside the gene matches. The CDR3 bases are TGTGCCAGCGGGCGGGGGGATTCCTCCTACAATGAGCAGTTCTTC. This gives the protein CASGRGDSSYNEQFF.

J is TRBJ2-5 and V is TRBV11-1, with 7 bases matching TRBD2. The CDR3 runs 15 residues. Germline V gives CDR1 SGHAT, CDR2 FQDESV (reference sequence). V shed 0 bases, J shed 5 bases, and the junction held 6 bases outside the gene matches. In DNA form, the CDR3 reads TGTGCCAGCAGCTTAGCGCACGGTAGCGGGGAGACCCAGTACTTC. It encodes CASSLAHGSGETQYF.

This clone was seen only a few times. This chain connects TRBV7-2 to TRBJ1-6; no firm D call. Germline CDR1 SGHTA, CDR2 FQGNSA. The CDR3 has 14 amino acids. With 0 bases removed from V and 9 bases from J, the gap between germline ends came to 9 bases. For the CDR3, the DNA is TGTGCCAGCAGCTTAGCAGGGAGGGCTTCACCCCTCCACTTT. This translates into CASSLAGRASPLHF.

For this clone: The same CDR3 is also encoded by other DNA sequences in this sample. This chain connects TRBV27 to TRBJ2-7; 8 bases fit TRBD2. Germline lookup yields CDR1 MNHEY and CDR2 SMNVEV (reference sequence). This CDR3 has 16 amino acids. V dropped 5 bases and J dropped 4; count of bases not matched to a gene: 13. Here the CDR3 DNA reads TGTGCCAGCAGTAATACGGGGGGGACGCTACCTTACGAGCAGTACTTC. This codes for CASSNTGGTLPYEQYF.

This clone was found once. J is TRBJ1-2 and V is TRBV7-9; D is undetermined. The V end was cut by 6 bases, the J end by 7 bases, with 15 bases between. The CDR3 has 13 residues. Per the germline V gene, CDR1 is SEHNR and CDR2 is FQNEAQ (reference sequence). The CDR3 nucleotides are TGTGCCAGCAGGTCGGTGGGCGTGAGTGGCTACACCTTC. Protein: CASRSVGVSGYTF.

This clone appeared a single time. The chain has TRBV6-2 or TRBV6-3 and TRBJ1-5; D might be TRBD1 (6 bases). Deletions cut 2 bases from V and 6 bases from J, with 14 bases between. The CDR3 runs to 15 residues. Germline assignment: CDR1 MNHEY and CDR2 SVGEGT. CDR3 sequence: CASSYLLGAFQPQHF. The CDR3 nucleotides are TGTGCCAGCAGTTACCTGTTGGGGGCTTTTCAGCCCCAGCATTTT.

V gene TRBV11-3 combines with J gene TRBJ2-3; a possible D gene is TRBD2 (6 bases). This CDR3 region has 15 residues. Trimming removed 1 base at V and 6 bases at J, with 14 bases between. From germline, CDR1 is SGHNT and CDR2 YENEEA. The CDR3 DNA sequence: TGTGCCAGCAGCTTAGGTACGACGGGGGACGATACGCAGTATTTT. Encoded protein: CASSLGTTGDDTQYF.

This chain connects TRBV4-1 to TRBJ2-5; 9 bases align to TRBD1. The J segment lost 2 bases and the V segment lost 6 bases, leaving 4 bases of the junction unmatched. The CDR3 has 14 residues. The germline V gene encodes CDR1 MGHRA and CDR2 YSYEKL. CDR3 sequence reads: CASSRTGEQETQYF. CDR3 sequence (DNA): TGCGCCAGCAGTCGGACAGGGGAGCAAGAGACCCAGTACTTC.

The rearrangement links TRBV18 to TRBJ2-2; D remains unclear. Germline V lookup: CDR1 KGHSH, CDR2 LQKENI. CDR3 length: 13 amino acids. The V and J ends lost 2 bases and 5 bases respectively, with 6 bases between them. CDR3 sequence reads: CASSPVSTGELFF. CDR3 in DNA: TGTGCCAGCTCACCAGTCAGTACCGGGGAGCTGTTTTTT.

The chain recombines TRBV5-4 with TRBJ2-6; the match to TRBD1 covers 9 bases. Germline V gives CDR1 SGHNT, CDR2 YYREEE (reference sequence). V was clipped by 4 bases and J by 0 bases; unmatched bases: 5. CDR3 length: 17 amino acids. The CDR3 DNA follows: TGTGCCAGCAGCCCCGGGACAGGGACCTCTGGGGCCAACGTCCTGACTTTC. Amino acid sequence: CASSPGTGTSGANVLTF.